Sequencing of this T cell receptor beta chain was carried out in a study of breast tumors, draining lymph nodes, adjacent tissues. General observations from the study: Compared with lymph nodes, tumors were less diverse; compared with nontumor tissue, more. Findings are consistent with lymph node origin and intratumoral expansion of most tumor T cells.

Trimming cost V 5 bases and J 1 base; bases outside gene matches: 4. Germline CDR1 LNHNV, CDR2 YYDKDF (reference sequence). This CDR3 is built from 16 residues. Samples came from axillary lymph nodes draining the breast cancer. TCRdb reanalysed the multiplex PCR reads using MiXCR and keeps one entry per CDR3 protein. The sample consists of some 200,000 distinct CDR3 sequences, around a third of them appearing once. For this clonotype: No antigen is known for it.

The specimen sequenced was axillary lymph node tissue. This rearrangement joins TRBV15 to TRBJ2-5; 13 nucleotides align to TRBD2. The TCR was taken from a female donor with breast cancer. Some clones in this sample may be carry-over from other donors' samples. In nucleotides, the CDR3 is TGTGCCACCAGCGGGGGACTAGCGGGACCCCAAGAGACCCAGTACTTC. Amino acid sequence: CATSGGLAGPQETQYF.